Each of the 28 T cell receptor beta chains below was sequenced from the same sample in a study of control samples from healthy donors and cancer patients. TCRdb keeps only in-frame clones here, not all; method: immunoSEQ multiplex PCR. The top ten clones hold about 35% of a sample with more than 85,000 clones, about 88% of them seen once. Sequencing was performed on PBMCs. The receptors derive from a man between 65 and 85 years old with lung cancer.

In its sample, this clone was seen once. This chain joins TRBV14 and TRBJ2-1; the D gene is possibly TRBD2 (5 bases). Deletions cut 4 bases from V and 10 bases from J, with 11 bases between. Germline V gene sequence: CDR1 SGHDN, CDR2 FVKESK. The CDR3 spans 12 residues. The DNA for the CDR3 is TGTGCCAGCAGCCCCTACCCGGGAGAGCAGTTCTTC. Translating it yields CASSPYPGEQFF.

V and J are TRBV6-2 or TRBV6-3 and TRBJ2-1, with 7 bases that match TRBD2. Germline V gene data show CDR1 as MNHEY and CDR2 as SVGEGT. Trimming removed 4 bases from V and 4 bases from J; junction bases left unmatched: 7. This CDR3 contains 15 residues. The CDR3 protein is CASSLGGGEYNEQFF. The CDR3 nucleotides are TGTGCCAGCAGTTTGGGCGGGGGAGAATACAATGAGCAGTTCTTC.

In DNA, the CDR3 is TGTGCCAGCAGCCAAGTGCGGGGCGCAGATACGCAGTATTTT. As protein: CASSQVRGADTQYF. The chain carries TRBV3-1 (or the pseudogene TRBV3-2) and TRBJ2-3; weak D call: TRBD2 (6 bases). Trimming took 1 base from V and 4 from J, leaving 9 bases between them. Germline loops: CDR1 LGHDT, CDR2 YNNKEL (reference sequence). This CDR3 spans 14 amino acids.

This rearrangement joins TRBV27 to TRBJ2-1; 8 bases fit TRBD2. Germline CDR1 and CDR2: MNHEY and SMNVEV (reference sequence). Unmatched junction bases numbered 3, after V lost 1 base and J lost 7 bases. The CDR3 is 14 residues long. CDR3 loop: CASSLYGGVNEQFF. Here the CDR3 DNA reads TGTGCCAGCAGTTTATACGGGGGGGTGAATGAGCAGTTCTTC.

The chain carries TRBV7-2 and TRBJ2-4, with a tentative D call TRBD1 (5 bases). The CDR3 is 16 amino acids. The V gene lost 2 bases and the J gene lost 1 base, with 12 bases spanning the gap. Germline assignment: CDR1 SGHTA and CDR2 FQGNSA. CDR3 DNA: TGTGCCAGCAGCTTATCTGGGGCACCGGCCAAAAACATTCAGTACTTC. It codes for CASSLSGAPAKNIQYF.

The chain uses TRBV5-1 and TRBJ1-1; D call uncertain. V was clipped by 0 bases and J by 3 bases, with 9 bases between them. Germline loops: CDR1 SGHRS, CDR2 YFSETQ. This CDR3 has 14 residues. CDR3 nucleotides: TGCGCCAGCAGCTTGGACGGCCCGGACACTGAAGCTTTCTTT. Amino acids: CASSLDGPDTEAFF.

V gene TRBV19 combines with J gene TRBJ2-7; TRBD1 aligns across 10 bases. CDR1 is LNHDA and CDR2 is SQIVND in the germline V gene (reference sequence). The CDR3 spans 15 residues. V shed 3 bases, J shed 4 bases, and the junction held 6 bases outside the gene matches. The DNA of the CDR3 is TGTGCCAGTAGTATGCCGGGACAGGGGACGTACGAGCAGTACTTC. This sequence encodes CASSMPGQGTYEQYF.

V usage is TRBV6-2 or TRBV6-3 and J usage is TRBJ2-7; possibly TRBD1 for D (5 bases). Germline CDR1 reads MNHEY; CDR2 reads SVGEGT. V was clipped by 2 bases and J by 2 bases, with 13 bases between them. The CDR3 is made up of 15 amino acids. The CDR3 region is CASSYAQGPPYEQYF. CDR3 coding DNA: TGTGCCAGCAGTTACGCCCAGGGTCCCCCCTACGAGCAGTACTTC.

This chain uses TRBV7-2 with TRBJ1-1; 12 bases map to TRBD1. Trimming removed 4 bases from V and 4 bases from J; junction bases left unmatched: 10. CDR3 length: 17 amino acids. Germline CDR1 SGHTA, CDR2 FQGNSA. CDR3 protein: CASSSKGTGGGGTEAFF. The CDR3 nucleotides are TGTGCCAGCAGCTCAAAGGGGACAGGGGGCGGGGGCACTGAAGCTTTCTTT.

The chain joins TRBV6-2 or TRBV6-3 to TRBJ1-1; 7 bases align to TRBD1. This CDR3 region has 14 residues. V shed 5 bases and J 0 bases; nucleotides not matched to a gene: 3. Germline CDR1 MNHEY, CDR2 SVGEGT. The CDR3 region is CASSTGQLNTEAFF. CDR3 in DNA: TGTGCCAGCAGTACGGGACAGCTGAACACTGAAGCTTTCTTT.

The chain links TRBV6-5 to TRBJ2-3; D ambiguous. The V gene lost 5 bases and the J gene lost 2 bases, with 11 bases spanning the gap. CDR1 is MNHEY and CDR2 is SVGAGI in the germline V gene. The length of the CDR3 is 14 residues. The CDR3 sequence: CASSLRQFTDTQYF. CDR3 DNA: TGTGCCAGCAGTCTAAGACAATTCACAGATACGCAGTATTTT.

The chain combines TRBV5-5 with TRBJ1-1; possible D gene TRBD1, 5 bases. The CDR3 consists of 13 residues. V was pared by 0 bases and J by 11 bases, with 14 bases between. In germline, CDR1 is SGHKS, CDR2 YYEKEE (reference sequence). The CDR3 DNA reads TGTGCCAGCAGCTTGGAGGGGTTTCTGGCGGCTTTCTTT. Its translation is CASSLEGFLAAFF.

This clone was seen a single time. V gene TRBV27 combines with J gene TRBJ2-3; D gene uncertain. There are 12 residues in the CDR3. V was pared by 4 bases and J by 5 bases, with 7 bases between. Per the germline V gene, CDR1 is MNHEY and CDR2 is SMNVEV (reference sequence). The CDR3: CASSYLGDTQYF. The CDR3 nucleotides are TGTGCCAGCAGTTACTTAGGAGATACGCAGTATTTT.

The gene calls are TRBV5-6 and TRBJ1-2; D may be TRBD1 (5 bases). The CDR3 length is 18 residues. V was trimmed by 4 bases and J by 8 bases, leaving 30 bases between them. CDR1 is SGHDT and CDR2 is YYEEEE in the germline V gene. CDR3 nucleotides: TGTGCCAGCAGCACACTCATGTCGGCAGGGAGAGCGGCCGACGGCTACACCTTC. It is translated as CASSTLMSAGRAADGYTF.

The chain uses TRBV6-2 or TRBV6-3 and TRBJ1-5; 11 nucleotides align to TRBD1. V was pared by 4 bases and J by 7 bases, with 3 bases of the junction left unmatched. CDR1 is MNHEY and CDR2 is SVGEGT in the germline V gene. This CDR3 is 14 amino acids long. CDR3 DNA sequence: TGTGCCAGCAGTTTCAGGACAGGGGGCCAGCCCCAGCATTTT. Amino acids: CASSFRTGGQPQHF.

The V call is TRBV27, the J call TRBJ2-2; possibly TRBD2 for D (6 bases). Germline CDR1 and CDR2: MNHEY and SMNVEV (reference sequence). Trimming removed 7 bases at V and 3 bases at J, with 15 bases between. There are 15 residues in the CDR3. CDR3 sequence reads: CASTGRGPYTGELFF. The CDR3 DNA sequence: TGTGCCAGCACTGGGCGGGGCCCTTACACCGGGGAGCTGTTTTTT.

J is TRBJ2-1 and V is TRBV11-2, with D tentatively TRBD1 (6 bases). V dropped 5 bases and J dropped 0 bases, with 14 bases sitting between them. Germline V gene sequence: CDR1 SGHAT, CDR2 FQNNGV. The CDR3 length is 16 residues. The CDR3 DNA reads TGTGCCAGCAGCGTAAATGGACAGTTCTCCTACAATGAGCAGTTCTTC. This gives the protein CASSVNGQFSYNEQFF.

The chain links TRBV4-1 to TRBJ2-3; 10 nucleotides align to TRBD1. CDR1 is MGHRA and CDR2 is YSYEKL in the germline V gene. The CDR3 length is 16 residues. Trimming at V came to 5 bases and at J to 6 bases, leaving 11 bases not matched to a gene. The CDR3 nucleotides read TGCGCCAGCAGCGCCCGGGACAGGGGAAATTTGGATACGCAGTATTTT. Encoded protein: CASSARDRGNLDTQYF.

The sample holds a few counts of this clone. The chain joins TRBV6-5 to TRBJ1-5; the D gene is possibly TRBD1 (5 bases). This CDR3 is built from 14 residues. Deletions cut 0 bases from V and 4 bases from J, with 7 bases between. From germline, CDR1 is MNHEY and CDR2 SVGAGI. CDR3 bases: TGTGCCAGCAGTTACTCTCGGGGGAATCAGCCCCAGCATTTT. This encodes CASSYSRGNQPQHF.

The chain couples TRBV24-1 to TRBJ1-1; no clear D gene. V was trimmed by 4 bases and J by 4 bases, leaving 9 bases between them. This CDR3 is 13 amino acids long. In germline, CDR1 is KGHDR, CDR2 SFDVKD. CDR3 sequence reads: CATSDRDSTEAFF. The CDR3 region has the DNA TGTGCCACCAGTGACCGGGATAGCACTGAAGCTTTCTTT.

This clone appeared a single time. The chain joins TRBV5-1 to TRBJ2-7; D gene unclear. The V end lost 1 base, the J end lost 6 bases, and 17 bases lay between the germline ends. The CDR3 extends over 15 amino acids. Looked up from germline, CDR1 is SGHRS and CDR2 is YFSETQ. The CDR3 is CASSLNPGYSPEQYF. CDR3 nucleotide sequence: TGCGCCAGCAGCTTGAACCCTGGGTACAGTCCCGAGCAGTACTTC.

The chain combines TRBV5-1 with TRBJ1-4, with 9 bases aligning to TRBD1. The V and J ends lost 0 bases and 4 bases, in that order; junction bases with no gene match: 10. CDR3 size: 18 residues. Germline V gives CDR1 SGHRS, CDR2 YFSETQ. The CDR3, as DNA: TGCGCCAGCAGCTTGGGGGTCCTAGGGACAGGGCGTAATGAAAAACTGTTTTTT. Amino acids: CASSLGVLGTGRNEKLFF.

The genes are TRBV6-5 and TRBJ1-1; D ambiguous. Per the germline V gene, CDR1 is MNHEY and CDR2 is SVGAGI. This CDR3 contains 13 residues. Trimming took off 6 bases at V and 7 bases at J, with 15 bases between the two ends. The CDR3 DNA reads as TGTGCCAGCAGCACACGGGGTCGGGGTGAAGCTTTCTTT. This sequence encodes CASSTRGRGEAFF.

V is TRBV7-9 and J is TRBJ1-1; D gene ambiguous. The V gene's germline CDR1 is SEHNR and CDR2 FQNEAQ (reference sequence). The CDR3 consists of 15 residues. The V end was cut by 4 bases, the J end by 1 base, with 13 bases between. The CDR3 is CASSYPRVANTEAFF. CDR3 coding DNA: TGTGCCAGCAGCTACCCTCGGGTGGCGAACACTGAAGCTTTCTTT.

This rearrangement joins TRBV5-6 to TRBJ2-7; possible D gene TRBD1, 5 bases. Germline assignment: CDR1 SGHDT and CDR2 YYEEEE. The CDR3 loop spans 14 amino acids. V was shortened by 2 bases and J by 2 bases, with 11 bases between the two germline ends. The CDR3 sequence: CASSFPAGTYEQYF. CDR3 bases: TGTGCCAGCAGCTTTCCGGCAGGGACCTACGAGCAGTACTTC. Full variable domain (missing parts from reference TRBV5-6 and TRBJ2-7): DAGVTQSPTHLIKTRGQQVTLRCSPKSGHDTVSWYQQALGQGPQFIFQYYEEEERQRGNFPDRFSGHQFPNYSSELNVNALLLGDSALYLCASSFPAGTYEQYFGPGTRLTVT.

The V and J genes are TRBV4-1 and TRBJ1-1; tentative D call: TRBD1 (6 bases). Per the germline V gene, CDR1 is MGHRA and CDR2 is YSYEKL. V lost 0 bases and J 1 base, leaving 12 bases between the germline ends. The CDR3 extends over 16 amino acids. DNA for the CDR3: TGCGCCAGCAGCCAAGAACAGGGACGAGGGAACACTGAAGCTTTCTTT. Translated, it gives CASSQEQGRGNTEAFF.

The chain couples TRBV7-2 to TRBJ2-7, with D possibly called TRBD1 or TRBD2 (7 bases each). This CDR3 is built from 16 residues. Looked up from germline, CDR1 is SGHTA and CDR2 is FQGNSA. Trimming cost V 5 bases and J 4 bases, with 21 bases left between them. CDR3 sequence: CASSLGGAGVAYEQYF. Written as DNA, the CDR3 is TGTGCCAGCAGCCTAGGGGGCGCGGGGGTCGCGTACGAGCAGTACTTC.

The CDR3 protein is CSARDLYEQYF. DNA of the CDR3: TGCAGTGCTAGAGACCTCTACGAGCAGTACTTC. The chain carries TRBV20-1 and TRBJ2-7, with D uncertain. Germline-derived CDR1 and CDR2 are DFQATT and SNEGSKA (reference sequence). V was pared by 0 bases and J by 3 bases, with 3 bases between. This CDR3 comprises 11 residues.